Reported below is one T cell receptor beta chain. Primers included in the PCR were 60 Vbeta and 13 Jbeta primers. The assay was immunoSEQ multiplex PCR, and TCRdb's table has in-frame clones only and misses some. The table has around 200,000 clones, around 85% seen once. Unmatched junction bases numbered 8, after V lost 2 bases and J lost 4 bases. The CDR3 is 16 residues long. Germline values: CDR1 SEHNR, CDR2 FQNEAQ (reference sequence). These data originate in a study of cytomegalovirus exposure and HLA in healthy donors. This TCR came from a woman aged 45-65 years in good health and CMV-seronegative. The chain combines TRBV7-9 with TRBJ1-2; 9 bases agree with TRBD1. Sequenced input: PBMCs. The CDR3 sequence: CASSLMGQGYTYGYTF. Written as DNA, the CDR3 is TGTGCCAGCAGCTTAATGGGACAGGGTTACACCTATGGCTACACCTTC. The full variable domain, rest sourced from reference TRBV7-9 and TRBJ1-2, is DTGVSQNPRHKITKRGQNVTFRCDPISEHNRLYWYRQTLGQGPEFLTYFQNEAQLEKSRLLSDRFSAERPKGSFSTLEIQRTEQGDSAMYLCASSLMGQGYTYGYTFGSGTRLTVV.